Sequencing of this T cell receptor beta chain was carried out in a study of post-analysis software for immune sequencing data. The overall study: Patients had relapsing-remitting, secondary progressive or progressive-relapsing multiple sclerosis; some lacked subtype. Notes on the study in general: F measure grouped same-batch samples tightly together. In patients, five or six TRBV segments were more frequent than in controls, with TRBV5-6, TRBV5-1 and TRBV20-1 among them. Significantly lower normalized Chao1 diversity was found in patients with multiple sclerosis relative to controls.

CDR1 and CDR2 from the germline V gene are SGHTA and FQGTGA. This CDR3 has 13 residues. Included in the TCR beta cDNA libraries were unique molecular identifiers. Some 500,000 cDNA molecules were obtained per 1 to 10 million input T cells. TCRdb fed the PCR reads into MiXCR, producing one record per CDR3 protein. This table holds roughly 650,000 distinct CDR3 sequences, roughly three fifths found once. As for this clonotype: Its antigen remains unidentified.

The clonotype was recovered from a girl aged 2-10 years with multiple sclerosis. Sequenced material: blood. The chain couples TRBV7-3 to TRBJ2-5; 7 bases are shared with TRBD2. The end of the DNA fits TRBJ2-7 better, so the J call may be wrong. This CDR3 is CASSLGRDDEQYF. CDR3 coding DNA: TGTGCCAGCAGCTTGGGGAGGGATGACGAGCAGTACTTC.